A selection of T cell receptor beta chains follows, all from one sample in a study of beta chain features in type 1 diabetes. The method was immunoSEQ multiplex PCR; TCRdb's version includes in-frame clones alone and lacks a portion of them. In the table there are 150,000 or so clones, over 8% of which are singletons. The sequencing sample was made of central memory CD4+ T cells from blood. These receptors all stem from a woman between 35 and 50 years old in good health. Both conserved end residues are part of each CDR3. The order of the fields is CDR3 length, V gene, clone size, D gene, CDR3 protein. The D gene is left open where the match is weak. Rows give clone size only sometimes, using once, few, many, or a class for an expanded clone.

15	TRBV4-3	NA	NA	CASSQRLAYQETQYF
16	TRBV7-2	NA	TRBD2	CASSFLAGGPGDTQYF
13	TRBV6-5	NA	NA	CASREGGSYEQYF
15	TRBV25-1	few	TRBD2	CASREGSGRTDTQYF
16	TRBV5-1	few	NA	CASSSGETAEYEKLFF
13	TRBV6-5	NA	NA	CASSRTVTDTQYF
15	TRBV27	few	TRBD1	CASSPTRQGFYEQYF
15	TRBV2	NA	NA	CASRVLHHPNSPLHF
15	TRBV18	few	TRBD2	CASSPPQRGVYEQYF
13	TRBV7-8	NA	TRBD1	CASKGTGVPEQYF
13	TRBV10-3	few	TRBD2	CAISEVVGGKQFF
15	TRBV19	many	TRBD1	CASSSIQGTLSIQYF
16	TRBV7-9	few	TRBD1	CASSLGGGTGNYEQYF